The T cell receptor (beta chain) under discussion was sequenced for a study of post-analysis software for immune sequencing data (dated by TCRdb to between 2014 and 2017). Regarding the research as a whole: Disease courses on record covered relapsing-remitting, secondary progressive and progressive-relapsing multiple sclerosis, though some patients had no subtype annotation. A subset of samples was prepared in parallel using single-end sample barcoding, then pooled and co-amplified after Illumina adapter ligation. The patient repertoires were compared against about a dozen previously published healthy control repertoires obtained from donors aged roughly 6 to 28 years. Findings and caveats that apply to the study as a whole: Patients showed significantly higher frequencies than controls for roughly 5 TRBV segments, among them TRBV5-6, TRBV5-1 and TRBV20-1. Compared with controls, multiple sclerosis patients had significantly lower normalized Chao1 diversity, a finding suggesting substantial peripheral T-cell clonal expansion. Direct clustering with F measure revealed strong co-clustering of samples prepared in the same batch, which led to a batch-effect correction. The multiple sclerosis patient group was slightly younger than the control group.

Library construction relied on PCR. The reads were generated on an Illumina HiSeq 2500. To reduce PCR and sequencing biases, unique molecular identifiers were built into the TCR beta cDNA libraries. Approximately 500,000 cDNA molecules were obtained per 1 to 10 million input T cells, so each molecule approximated one T cell. The same protocol used for the earlier healthy control dataset was applied to prepare and sequence the patient libraries. Within a given batch, samples were prepared together, multiplexed and sequenced on the same HiSeq lane. The published analysis was carried out like this. MIGEC handled the raw barcoded reads, throwing out single-read molecular identifier groups before consensus assembly and CDR3 extraction. Clonotype tables were post-analysed with VDJtools, and diversity was normalized by down-sampling all datasets to the smallest sample size. Repertoire overlap clustering matched CDR3 amino acid but not nucleotide sequences to correct batch-related cross-sample contamination. TCRdb trimmed the raw reads at Q25, called clones with MiXCR and kept productive beta chains. Rows are unified per CDR3 protein, each entry keeping the most common DNA and genes. The V and J calls were determined by TCRdb, not by the authors. In all, the sample holds about 770,000 distinct CDR3 sequences, and 35% to 55% of those were seen once. Roughly 5.2% of the sample lies in the top ten.

Turning to this clonotype: Its antigen is not yet known. Base qualities are missing; no much larger clone stands one base away.

CDR1 and CDR2 are drawn from the germline V gene (reference sequence): DFQATT, SNEGSKA. Including the terminal cysteine and phenylalanine, the CDR3 comprises 13 residues. Here the CDR3 DNA is all that survives: 39 bases in frame from base 1. Relative to germline, V is 3 bases shorter and J is 2 bases shorter, with 11 bases between their ends. To demonstrate the VDJtools post-analysis software, the study profiled TCR beta repertoires from the peripheral blood of some 13 young patients with multiple sclerosis. The patients with multiple sclerosis were children and adolescents between roughly 6 and 17 years of age.

The clonotype comes from a girl aged 5 to 17 with multiple sclerosis. The sequence is built from TRBV20-1 and TRBJ2-7; matching of 5 bases hints at TRBD1 as the D gene. The sequencing input was blood. The CDR3 region reads CSARAREAYEQYF. The sequenced DNA is TGCAGTGCTAGGGCCAGGGAAGCCTACGAGCAGTACTTC.